Presented here are 27 T cell receptor beta chains from one specimen sequenced in a study of response to subunit inactivated influenza vaccine. Each CDR3 protein gets one entry after TCRdb re-called the RT-PCR reads with MiXCR. In the table there are under 200,000 distinct CDR3 sequences, about an eighth of which are singletons. The data also belong to a second study, concerning T cells expressing NK-cell markers. That report adds: The authors made TCR beta cDNA libraries by 5'RACE template switching. This switching added a universal primer site and UMIs.

The sequenced sample was CD8+ T cells sorted from PBMCs, obtained about 13 days after vaccination. These receptors were collected from a man aged 50 or older who received an inactivated influenza vaccine.

This clonotype was observed a handful of times. V and J are TRBV24-1 and TRBJ2-1, with D perhaps given as TRBD1 or TRBD2 (6 bases each). This CDR3 region has 14 residues. The V end was cut by 0 bases, the J end by 7 bases, with 9 bases between. Germline-derived CDR1 and CDR2 are KGHDR and SFDVKD. The CDR3 DNA follows: TGTGCCACCAGTGATTTGACAGGGAGGAATGAGCAGTTCTTC. This encodes CATSDLTGRNEQFF.

This clonotype was seen a handful of times. V usage is TRBV20-1 and J usage is TRBJ2-3, with 9 bases aligning to TRBD2. Germline lookup yields CDR1 DFQATT and CDR2 SNEGSKA (reference sequence). The CDR3 length is 16 residues. Trimming took 6 bases from V and 7 from J; bases not matched to a gene: 17. CDR3 in amino acids: CSATNPGLAGPHTQYF. CDR3 coding DNA: TGCAGTGCAACCAACCCAGGGCTAGCGGGACCACATACGCAGTATTTT.

The rearrangement links TRBV2 to TRBJ2-1; TRBD2 matches 7 bases. In germline, CDR1 is SNHLY, CDR2 FYNNEI. V lost 6 bases and J lost 0; bases outside the gene matches: 8. This CDR3 region has 16 residues. The CDR3 is CASSGEGMSSYNEQFF. The CDR3 DNA reads TGTGCCAGCAGCGGGGAGGGGATGAGCTCCTACAATGAGCAGTTCTTC.

This sequence joins TRBV12-3 or TRBV12-4 and TRBJ2-1; D possibly corresponds to TRBD1 (7 bases). Between the trimmed V and J ends, which lost 5 bases and 4 bases, there was a span of 12 bases. This CDR3 spans 14 amino acids. The CDR3 region is CASSAPGGYNEQFF. In DNA form, the CDR3 reads TGTGCCAGCAGTGCACCAGGGGGGTACAATGAGCAGTTCTTC.

The table lists this clonotype with a few counts. This chain links TRBV15 with TRBJ2-3; TRBD1 matches at 8 bases. In germline, CDR1 is LNHNV, CDR2 YYDKDF (reference sequence). Trimming removed 1 base from V and 5 bases from J; junction bases left unmatched: 5. This CDR3 has 15 amino acids. DNA for the CDR3: TGTGCCACCAGCAGAGGCCGACAGGGGCAAGATACGCAGTATTTT. Translation: CATSRGRQGQDTQYF.

This clonotype was found a few times. This sequence joins TRBV7-9 and TRBJ2-7; TRBD1 might be the D (6 bases). The CDR3 has 14 amino acids. Between the trimmed V and J ends, which lost 4 bases and 4 bases, there was a span of 14 bases. The germline CDR1 and CDR2 sequences are SEHNR and FQNEAQ (reference sequence). CDR3 bases: TGTGCCAGCAGCTCGGACAGAGGGCCATACGAGCAGTACTTC. Its protein is CASSSDRGPYEQYF.

This clonotype was counted ten times or more. The rearrangement joins TRBV5-1 to TRBJ2-7, with 8 nucleotides matching TRBD1. Germline values: CDR1 SGHRS, CDR2 YFSETQ. V lost 5 bases to trimming and J lost 5 bases; unmatched junction nucleotides: 9. CDR3 length equals 14 residues. CDR3 amino acids: CASRSQGALDEQYF. The CDR3 bases are TGCGCCAGCAGGAGTCAGGGGGCTCTGGACGAGCAGTACTTC.

The genes are TRBV29-1 and TRBJ1-2, with D uncertain. Looked up from germline, CDR1 is SQVTM and CDR2 is ANQGSEA. V was cut by 5 bases and J by 8 bases, with 18 bases left in between. The CDR3 length is 13 residues. The CDR3 sequence is CSVPVQAPLGYTF. CDR3 in DNA: TGCAGCGTTCCAGTTCAGGCCCCCTTGGGCTACACCTTC.

The table lists this clonotype with a few counts. This chain uses TRBV15 with TRBJ2-1; 7 positions agree with TRBD2. The CDR3 totals 15 residues. The V and J ends lost 0 bases and 8 bases, in that order; junction bases with no gene match: 7. Germline V gene data show CDR1 as LNHNV and CDR2 as YYDKDF (reference sequence). The CDR3 DNA is TGTGCCACCAGCAGAGATGGGCGGACTAGGGATGAGCAGTTCTTC. Its protein is CATSRDGRTRDEQFF. The full variable domain, in which reference TRBV15 and TRBJ2-1 provide the parts outside the CDR3, is DAMVIQNPRYQVTQFGKPVTLSCSQTLNHNVMYWYQQKSSQAPKLLFHYYDKDFNNEADTPDNFQSRRPNTSFCFLDIRSPGLGDTAMYLCATSRDGRTRDEQFFGPGTRLTVL.

The chain has TRBV4-1 and TRBJ2-5; D uncertain. The ends were cut back, 1 base at V and 2 bases at J, with 8 bases in the middle. The CDR3 is 14 amino acids. Germline V gene sequence: CDR1 MGHRA, CDR2 YSYEKL. CDR3 in amino acids: CASSQVGPQETQYF. CDR3 bases: TGCGCCAGCAGCCAAGTGGGTCCACAAGAGACCCAGTACTTC.

V usage is TRBV27 and J usage is TRBJ2-3; TRBD2 matches 7 bases. The CDR3 extends over 17 amino acids. Germline V gene data show CDR1 as MNHEY and CDR2 as SMNVEV (reference sequence). J was trimmed by 1 base and V by 7 bases; bases with no gene match: 14. CDR3 coding DNA: TGTGCCAGCACTACGACTCTTGCTAGCGGAGGCACAGATACGCAGTATTTT. Protein product: CASTTTLASGGTDTQYF.

V and J are TRBV20-1 and TRBJ2-7, with 9 bases that match TRBD2. The CDR3 is 15 amino acids. V shed 5 bases, J shed 6 bases, and the junction held 14 bases outside the gene matches. The germline CDR1 and CDR2 sequences are DFQATT and SNEGSKA (reference sequence). CDR3 in DNA: TGCAGTGCTTTCTTCCGGCGGGGGGGCCGAGGCGAGCAGTACTTC. It codes for CSAFFRRGGRGEQYF.

The CDR3 loop is CASTGTGHWLSSYNEQFF. The CDR3 DNA reads as TGTGCCAGCACCGGGACAGGGCATTGGTTAAGCTCCTACAATGAGCAGTTCTTC. The chain links TRBV11-1 to TRBJ2-1, with TRBD1 matching 9 bases. Germline lookup yields CDR1 SGHAT and CDR2 FQDESV (reference sequence). V trimming: 7 bases; J trimming: 0 bases; junction bases outside the gene matches: 13. This CDR3 has 18 residues.

The chain employs TRBV10-3 and TRBJ2-7; TRBD2 aligns across 9 bases. V shed 10 bases, J shed 6 bases, and the junction held 10 bases outside the gene matches. Germline V gives CDR1 ENHRY, CDR2 SYGVKD. The CDR3 is made up of 13 amino acids. Written as DNA, the CDR3 is TGTGCCACCGGTCTAGCGGGATTGCTCGAGCAGTACTTC. Protein: CATGLAGLLEQYF.

A few counts support this clonotype. The chain couples TRBV7-2 to TRBJ1-2; tentative D call: TRBD1 (5 bases). The CDR3 spans 15 residues. V was shortened by 5 bases and J by 4 bases, with 17 bases between the two germline ends. Germline assignment: CDR1 SGHTA and CDR2 FQGNSA. Here the CDR3 reads CASSHGGGVVYGYTF. The CDR3 bases are TGTGCCAGCAGCCACGGGGGGGGTGTTGTCTATGGCTACACCTTC.

V gene TRBV7-9 combines with J gene TRBJ2-3, with D perhaps TRBD1 or TRBD2 (5 bases each). This CDR3 contains 16 residues. V was cut by 4 bases and J by 1 base, with 15 bases left in between. Germline V gives CDR1 SEHNR, CDR2 FQNEAQ (reference sequence). CDR3 region: CASSSAVGERTDTQYF. The CDR3 DNA is TGTGCCAGCAGCTCCGCGGTGGGGGAACGCACAGATACGCAGTATTTT.

This clonotype has only a few counts. This chain links TRBV2 with TRBJ2-5; tentatively, D is TRBD1 or TRBD2 (5 bases each). The CDR3 spans 14 residues. Germline V gene lookup returns CDR1 SNHLY and CDR2 FYNNEI. V was pared by 4 bases and J by 1 base, with 10 bases between. The CDR3 region is CASSVAGTQETQYF. For the CDR3, the DNA is TGTGCCAGCAGTGTGGCAGGGACCCAAGAGACCCAGTACTTC.

J is TRBJ2-2 and V is TRBV29-1; maybe TRBD2 (7 bases). CDR3 length equals 14 residues. V lost 4 bases, J lost 4 bases, and 13 bases lay in between. Germline V gives CDR1 SQVTM, CDR2 ANQGSEA. The CDR3 spells CSVVVGGGTGELFF. Here the CDR3 DNA reads TGCAGCGTTGTGGTGGGAGGGGGCACCGGGGAGCTGTTTTTT.

The V call is TRBV7-6, the J call TRBJ2-3; 7 positions agree with TRBD1. Germline CDR1 SGHVS, CDR2 FNYEAQ. The V and J ends lost 5 bases and 10 bases, in that order; junction bases with no gene match: 6. The CDR3 runs 12 residues. The chain's CDR3 is CASSPDTGAQYF. CDR3 bases: TGTGCCAGCAGCCCAGACACAGGGGCGCAGTATTTT.

This clonotype showed up just a few times. The chain couples TRBV27 to TRBJ1-5; D uncertain. Germline CDR1 reads MNHEY; CDR2 reads SMNVEV (reference sequence). The CDR3 loop spans 14 amino acids. The V end was cut by 3 bases, the J end by 3 bases, with 9 bases between. The CDR3: CASSLYGVNQPQHF. The CDR3 region has the DNA TGTGCCAGCAGTTTGTACGGGGTCAATCAGCCCCAGCATTTT.

V gene TRBV10-3 combines with J gene TRBJ2-7, with TRBD2 identical over 14 bases. CDR1 is ENHRY and CDR2 is SYGVKD in the germline V gene. The CDR3 spans 17 residues. With 2 bases clipped from V and 5 bases from J, the junction kept 8 bases outside the gene matches. As DNA, the CDR3 is TGTGCCATCAGTGAGGTGCCGGGACTAGCGGGAGTCGACGAGCAGTACTTC. It yields the protein CAISEVPGLAGVDEQYF.

This clonotype was counted many times. The chain recombines TRBV7-7 with TRBJ2-5; D tentatively reads TRBD1 or TRBD2 (5 bases each). Germline V gene lookup returns CDR1 SSHAT and CDR2 FNYEAQ (reference sequence). Deletions cut 1 base from V and 5 bases from J, with 11 bases between. CDR3 length equals 14 residues. CDR3 amino acids: CASSLVGGAETQYF. CDR3 coding DNA: TGTGCCAGCAGCTTAGTTGGGGGAGCTGAGACCCAGTACTTC. Drawing the rest from reference TRBV7-7 and TRBJ2-5, the complete variable domain is GAGVSQSPRYKVTKRGQDVTLRCDPISSHATLYWYQQALGQGPEFLTYFNYEAQPDKSGLPSDRFSAERPEGSISTLTIQRTEQRDSAMYRCASSLVGGAETQYFGPGTRLLVL.

This chain joins TRBV4-3 and TRBJ2-1, with D unclear. CDR1 and CDR2 from the germline V gene are LGHNA and YSLEER. Deletions cut 1 base from V and 1 base from J, with 8 bases between. This CDR3 is 15 amino acids long. The CDR3 reads CASSQVYRSYNEQFF. The CDR3 coding sequence is TGCGCCAGCAGCCAAGTTTACCGTTCCTACAATGAGCAGTTCTTC.

This sequence joins TRBV5-1 and TRBJ2-1; D is possibly TRBD2 (6 bases). The CDR3 has 15 amino acids. CDR1 SGHRS and CDR2 YFSETQ come from the germline V gene. V lost 1 base and J 9 bases, leaving 17 bases between the germline ends. CDR3 nucleotide sequence: TGCGCCAGCAGCTTGCTGCGGGACCCCGACGGTGAGCAGTTCTTC. This sequence encodes CASSLLRDPDGEQFF.

There are a few counts of this clonotype. This chain links TRBV11-1 with TRBJ2-3, with 7 bases that match TRBD2. V gave up 5 bases and J gave up 4 bases; unmatched junction bases: 18. The germline V gene has CDR1 SGHAT and CDR2 FQDESV (reference sequence). This CDR3 has 18 residues. Written as DNA, the CDR3 is TGTGCCAGCAGCCCCAGTATCCACGGGGCGGGAGTTTCAGATACGCAGTATTTT. The encoded protein is CASSPSIHGAGVSDTQYF.

This clonotype was recorded a few times. The genes are TRBV7-2 and TRBJ2-1; D is possibly TRBD1 (5 bases). The ends were cut back, 1 base at V and 0 bases at J, with 7 bases in the middle. The CDR3 runs 15 residues. The V gene's germline CDR1 is SGHTA and CDR2 FQGNSA. The chain's CDR3 is CASSLVQDSYNEQFF. The CDR3 DNA is TGTGCCAGCAGCTTAGTACAGGACTCCTACAATGAGCAGTTCTTC.

This chain uses TRBV25-1 with TRBJ2-7; D unresolved. CDR1 is MGHDK, CDR2 SYGVNS, per germline. With 4 bases removed from V and 0 bases from J, the gap between germline ends came to 7 bases. The CDR3 contains 13 residues. CDR3 DNA sequence: TGTGCCAGCAGTGCGGGCAGCTCCTACGAGCAGTACTTC. As protein: CASSAGSSYEQYF.